Below, 2 T cell receptor beta chains from the same sample are listed, as sequenced in a study of regulatory T cells in long-lasting Graves disease. CDR3 regions were amplified by Arm-PCR using iRepertoire HTBI primers to build TCR beta libraries. TCRdb ran MiXCR on the multiplex PCR reads and lists one entry per CDR3 protein. Of approximately 480,000 distinct CDR3 sequences listed, around 15% are singletons. Noted time point: newly diagnosed GD, antithyroid drugs for less than 3 months. The TCR library was prepared using RNA isolated from PBMCs. The same specimen was also included in a second study, on T cells in Graves' hyperthyroidism and ophthalmopathy.

The source was peripheral blood mononuclear cells (PBMCs), collected at new diagnosis, from a patient treated with antithyroid drugs. These receptors were obtained from a man in his forties or fifties with Graves disease.

The J gene is TRBJ2-2, the V gene TRBV20-1, with D perhaps TRBD1 (5 bases). The V gene lost 0 bases and the J gene lost 0 bases, with 11 bases spanning the gap. Germline CDR1 reads DFQATT; CDR2 reads SNEGSKA (reference sequence). CDR3 size: 16 residues. The CDR3 sequence is CSARDLGRANTGELFF. The DNA of the CDR3 is TGCAGTGCTAGAGATCTGGGCAGGGCGAACACCGGGGAGCTGTTTTTT.

This clonotype was recorded at least ten times. This chain links TRBV30 with TRBJ1-2, with a possible D match to TRBD1 (6 bases). The CDR3 has 12 amino acids. Looked up from germline, CDR1 is GTSNPN and CDR2 is SVGIG (reference sequence). V was cut by 0 bases and J by 5 bases, with 7 bases left in between. CDR3 coding DNA: TGTGCCTGGAGTGTAGGGACATATGGCTACACCTTC. As protein: CAWSVGTYGYTF.